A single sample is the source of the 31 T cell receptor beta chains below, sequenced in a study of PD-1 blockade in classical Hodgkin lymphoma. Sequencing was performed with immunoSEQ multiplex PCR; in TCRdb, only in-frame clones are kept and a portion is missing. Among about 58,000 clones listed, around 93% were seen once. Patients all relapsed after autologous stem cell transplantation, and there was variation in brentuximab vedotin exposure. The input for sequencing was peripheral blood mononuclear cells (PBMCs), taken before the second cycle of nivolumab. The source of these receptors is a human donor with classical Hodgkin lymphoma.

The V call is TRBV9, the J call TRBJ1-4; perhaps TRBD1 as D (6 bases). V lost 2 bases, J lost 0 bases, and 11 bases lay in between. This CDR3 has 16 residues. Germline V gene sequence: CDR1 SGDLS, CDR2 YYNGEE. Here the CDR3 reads CASSVPDSATNEKLFF. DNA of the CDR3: TGTGCCAGCAGCGTGCCGGACAGCGCAACTAATGAAAAACTGTTTTTT. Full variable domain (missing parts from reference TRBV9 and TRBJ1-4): DSGVTQTPKHLITATGQRVTLRCSPRSGDLSVYWYQQSLDQGLQFLIQYYNGEERAKGNILERFSAQQFPDLHSELNLSSLELGDSALYFCASSVPDSATNEKLFFGSGTQLSVL.

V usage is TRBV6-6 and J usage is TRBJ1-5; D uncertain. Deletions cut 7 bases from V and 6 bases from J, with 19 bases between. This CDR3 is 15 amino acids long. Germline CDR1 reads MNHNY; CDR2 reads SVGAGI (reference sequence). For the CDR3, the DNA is TGTGCCAGCATTCTACAGACTTCCATCGGTCAGCCCCAGCATTTT. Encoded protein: CASILQTSIGQPQHF.

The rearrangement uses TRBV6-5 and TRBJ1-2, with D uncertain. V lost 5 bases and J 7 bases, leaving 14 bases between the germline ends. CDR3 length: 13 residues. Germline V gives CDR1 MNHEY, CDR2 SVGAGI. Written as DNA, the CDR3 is TGTGCCAGCAGTCCAAGGGTAGCTTTTGGCTACACCTTC. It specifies CASSPRVAFGYTF.

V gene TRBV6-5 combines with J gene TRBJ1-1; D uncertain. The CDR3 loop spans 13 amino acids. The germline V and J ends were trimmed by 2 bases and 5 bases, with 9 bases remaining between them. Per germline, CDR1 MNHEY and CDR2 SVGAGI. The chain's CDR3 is CASSYVARTEAFF. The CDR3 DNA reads TGTGCCAGCAGTTACGTGGCCAGGACTGAAGCTTTCTTT.

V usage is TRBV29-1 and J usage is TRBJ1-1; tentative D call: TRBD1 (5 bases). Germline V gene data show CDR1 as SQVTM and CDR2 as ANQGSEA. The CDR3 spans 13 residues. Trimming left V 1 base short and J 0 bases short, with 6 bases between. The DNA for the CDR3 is TGCAGCGTTGAAGGGACAATGAACACTGAAGCTTTCTTT. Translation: CSVEGTMNTEAFF.

The CDR3 loop is CASGLLKFGTGGYEQYF. The CDR3, as DNA: TGTGCTAGTGGTTTGCTCAAATTTGGGACAGGGGGCTACGAGCAGTACTTC. This chain joins TRBV12-5 and TRBJ2-5, with 11 bases aligning to TRBD1. The J call may be in error: the DNA end matches TRBJ2-7 better. There are 17 residues in the CDR3. The germline CDR1 and CDR2 sequences are LGHNT and FRNRAP.

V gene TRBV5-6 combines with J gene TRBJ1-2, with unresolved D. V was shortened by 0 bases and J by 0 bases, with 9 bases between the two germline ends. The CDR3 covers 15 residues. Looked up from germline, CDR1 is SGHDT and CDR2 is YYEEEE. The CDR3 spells CASSLGHGTNYGYTF. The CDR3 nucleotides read TGTGCCAGCAGCTTGGGACACGGAACTAACTATGGCTACACCTTC.

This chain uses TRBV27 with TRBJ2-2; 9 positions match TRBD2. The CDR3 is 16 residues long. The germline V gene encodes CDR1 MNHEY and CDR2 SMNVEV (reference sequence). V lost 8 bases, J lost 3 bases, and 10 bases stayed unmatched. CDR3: CASGAGGIKHTGELFF. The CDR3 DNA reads TGTGCCAGCGGCGCGGGGGGGATCAAACACACCGGGGAGCTGTTTTTT.

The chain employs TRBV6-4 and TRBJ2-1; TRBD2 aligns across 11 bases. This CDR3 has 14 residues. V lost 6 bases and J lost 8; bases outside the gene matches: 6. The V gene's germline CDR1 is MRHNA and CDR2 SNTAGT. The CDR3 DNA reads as TGTGCCAGCAGGGAGACTAGCGGGACGCATGAGCAGTTCTTC. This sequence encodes CASRETSGTHEQFF.

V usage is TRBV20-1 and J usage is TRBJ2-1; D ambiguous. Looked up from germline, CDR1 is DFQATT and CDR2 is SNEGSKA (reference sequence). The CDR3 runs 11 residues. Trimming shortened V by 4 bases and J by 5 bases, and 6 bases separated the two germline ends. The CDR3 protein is CSANQNNEQFF. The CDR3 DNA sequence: TGCAGTGCTAACCAAAACAATGAGCAGTTCTTC.

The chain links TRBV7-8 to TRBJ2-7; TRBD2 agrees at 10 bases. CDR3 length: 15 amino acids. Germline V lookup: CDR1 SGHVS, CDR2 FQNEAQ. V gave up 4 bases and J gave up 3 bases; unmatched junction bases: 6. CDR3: CASSSITSGVYEQYF. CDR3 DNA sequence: TGTGCCAGCAGCTCCATTACTAGCGGGGTCTACGAGCAGTACTTC. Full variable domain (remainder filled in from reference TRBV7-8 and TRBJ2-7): GAGVSQSPRYKVAKRGQDVALRCDPISGHVSLFWYQQALGQGPEFLTYFQNEAQLDKSGLPSDRFFAERPEGSVSTLKIQRTQQEDSAVYLCASSSITSGVYEQYFGPGTRLTVT.

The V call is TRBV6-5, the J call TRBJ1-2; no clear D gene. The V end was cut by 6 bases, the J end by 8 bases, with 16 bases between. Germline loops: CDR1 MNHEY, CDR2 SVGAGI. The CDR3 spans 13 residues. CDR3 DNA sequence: TGTGCCAGCAGCTCAAACGAGGGAAACGGCTACACCTTC. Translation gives CASSSNEGNGYTF.

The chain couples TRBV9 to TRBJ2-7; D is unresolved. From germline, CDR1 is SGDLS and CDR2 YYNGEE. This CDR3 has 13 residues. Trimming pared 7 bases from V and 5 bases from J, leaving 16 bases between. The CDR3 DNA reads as TGTGCCAGCGGCTACACATTGAGCGACGAGCAGTACTTC. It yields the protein CASGYTLSDEQYF.

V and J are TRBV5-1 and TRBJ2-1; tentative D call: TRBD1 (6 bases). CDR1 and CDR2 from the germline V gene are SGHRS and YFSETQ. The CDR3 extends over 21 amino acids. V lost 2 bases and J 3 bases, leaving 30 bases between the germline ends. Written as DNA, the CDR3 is TGCGCCAGCAGCTTAACGAACCTCCGGGACAAGCACGCCCAAAACTACAATGAGCAGTTCTTC. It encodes CASSLTNLRDKHAQNYNEQFF.

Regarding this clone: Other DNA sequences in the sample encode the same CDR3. DNA for the CDR3: TGTGCCAGAAGCTTGAGGCGGGGGGACGAGGTTAACACCGGGGAGCTGTTTTTT. As protein: CARSLRRGDEVNTGELFF. The V and J genes are TRBV5-3 and TRBJ2-2; TRBD2 aligns across 8 bases. TRBV5-3 is designated an ORF whose function remains uncertain. The V gene end was trimmed by 1 base and the J gene end by 2 bases; junction bases not matched to a gene: 10. This CDR3 has 18 residues.

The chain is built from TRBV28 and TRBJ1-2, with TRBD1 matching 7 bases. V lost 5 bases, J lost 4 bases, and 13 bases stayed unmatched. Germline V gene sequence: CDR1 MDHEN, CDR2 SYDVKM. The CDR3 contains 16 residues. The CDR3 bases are TGTGCCAGCAGTCCCTACGGGGGCACAGGGGTCTATGGCTACACCTTC. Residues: CASSPYGGTGVYGYTF.

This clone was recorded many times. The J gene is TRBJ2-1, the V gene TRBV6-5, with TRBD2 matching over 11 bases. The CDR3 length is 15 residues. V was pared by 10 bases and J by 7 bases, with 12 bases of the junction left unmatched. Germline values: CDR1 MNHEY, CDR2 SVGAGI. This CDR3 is CATDDGTSGGNEQFF. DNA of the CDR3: TGTGCCACTGACGACGGGACTAGCGGCGGTAATGAGCAGTTCTTC.

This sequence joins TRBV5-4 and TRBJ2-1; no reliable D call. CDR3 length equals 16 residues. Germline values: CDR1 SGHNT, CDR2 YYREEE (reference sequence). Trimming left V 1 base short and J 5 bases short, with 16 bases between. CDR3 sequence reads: CASSLFGFGQDNEQFF. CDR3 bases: TGTGCCAGCAGCTTGTTCGGGTTTGGCCAAGACAATGAGCAGTTCTTC.

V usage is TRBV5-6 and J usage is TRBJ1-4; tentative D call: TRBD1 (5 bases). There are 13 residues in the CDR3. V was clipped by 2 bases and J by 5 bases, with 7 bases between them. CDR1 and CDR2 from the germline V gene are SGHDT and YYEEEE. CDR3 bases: TGTGCCAGCAGCTTTGGGGGGAATGAAAAACTGTTTTTT. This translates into CASSFGGNEKLFF.

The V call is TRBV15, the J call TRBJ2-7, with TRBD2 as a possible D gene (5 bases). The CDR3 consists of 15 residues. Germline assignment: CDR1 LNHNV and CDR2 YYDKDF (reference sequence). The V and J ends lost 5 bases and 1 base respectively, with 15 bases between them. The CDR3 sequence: CATSPPKSGSYEQYF. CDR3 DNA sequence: TGTGCCACCAGCCCCCCTAAAAGCGGTTCCTACGAGCAGTACTTC.

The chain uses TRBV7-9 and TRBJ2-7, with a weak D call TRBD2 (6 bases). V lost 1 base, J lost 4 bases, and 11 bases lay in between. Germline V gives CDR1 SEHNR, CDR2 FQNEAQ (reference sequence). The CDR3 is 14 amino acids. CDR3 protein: CASSLDFGSYEQYF. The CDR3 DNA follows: TGTGCCAGCAGCTTAGATTTCGGGAGTTACGAGCAGTACTTC.

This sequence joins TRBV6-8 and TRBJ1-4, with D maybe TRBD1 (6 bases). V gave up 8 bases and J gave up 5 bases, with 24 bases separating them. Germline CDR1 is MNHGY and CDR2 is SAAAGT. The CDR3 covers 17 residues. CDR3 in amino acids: CASERRRTDNLNEKLFF. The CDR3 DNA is TGTGCCAGCGAGAGGAGAAGGACAGACAACCTAAATGAAAAACTGTTTTTT.

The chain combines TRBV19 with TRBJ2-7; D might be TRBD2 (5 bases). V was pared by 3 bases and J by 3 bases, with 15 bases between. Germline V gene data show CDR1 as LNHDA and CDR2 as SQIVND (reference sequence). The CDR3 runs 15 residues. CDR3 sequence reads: CASSIGGLPFYEQYF. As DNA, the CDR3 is TGTGCCAGTAGTATTGGTGGACTTCCATTCTACGAGCAGTACTTC.

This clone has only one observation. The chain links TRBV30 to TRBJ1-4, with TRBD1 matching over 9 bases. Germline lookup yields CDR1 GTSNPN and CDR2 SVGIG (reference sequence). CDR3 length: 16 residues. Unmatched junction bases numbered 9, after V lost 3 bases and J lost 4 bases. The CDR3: CAWSENRGRLNEKLFF. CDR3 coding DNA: TGTGCCTGGAGCGAGAACAGGGGGCGTCTTAATGAAAAACTGTTTTTT. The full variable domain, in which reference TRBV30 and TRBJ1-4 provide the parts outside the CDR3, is SQTIHQWPATLVQPVGSPLSLECTVEGTSNPNLYWYRQAAGRGLQLLFYSVGIGQISSEVPQNLSASRPQDRQFILSSKKLLLSDSGFYLCAWSENRGRLNEKLFFGSGTQLSVL.

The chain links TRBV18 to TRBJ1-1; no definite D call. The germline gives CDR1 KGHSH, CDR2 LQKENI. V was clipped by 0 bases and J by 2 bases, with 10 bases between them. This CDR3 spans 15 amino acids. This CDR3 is CASSPPSMVNTEAFF. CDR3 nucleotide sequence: TGTGCCAGCTCACCACCGTCGATGGTAAACACTGAAGCTTTCTTT.

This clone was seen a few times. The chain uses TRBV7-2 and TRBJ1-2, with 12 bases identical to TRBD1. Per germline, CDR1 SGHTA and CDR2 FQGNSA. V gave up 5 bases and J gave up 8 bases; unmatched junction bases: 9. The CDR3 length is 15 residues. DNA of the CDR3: TGTGCCAGCAGCCTCGGGACAGGGGGCGTCCGGGGCTACACCTTC. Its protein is CASSLGTGGVRGYTF.

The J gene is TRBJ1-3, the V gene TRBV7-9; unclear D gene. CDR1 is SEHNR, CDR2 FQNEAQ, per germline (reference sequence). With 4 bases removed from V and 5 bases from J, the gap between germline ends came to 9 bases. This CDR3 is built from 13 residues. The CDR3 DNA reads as TGTGCCAGCAGCTCGGAACATAGAAACACCATATATTTT. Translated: CASSSEHRNTIYF. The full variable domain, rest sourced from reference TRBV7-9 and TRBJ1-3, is DTGVSQNPRHKITKRGQNVTFRCDPISEHNRLYWYRQTLGQGPEFLTYFQNEAQLEKSRLLSDRFSAERPKGSFSTLEIQRTEQGDSAMYLCASSSEHRNTIYFGEGSWLTVV.

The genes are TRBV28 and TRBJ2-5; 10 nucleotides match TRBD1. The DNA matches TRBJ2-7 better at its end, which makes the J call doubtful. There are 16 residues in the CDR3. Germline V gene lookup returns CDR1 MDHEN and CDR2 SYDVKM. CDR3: CASSLLDRGVPYEQYF. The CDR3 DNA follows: TGTGCCAGCAGTTTATTGGACAGGGGGGTCCCCTACGAGCAGTACTTC.

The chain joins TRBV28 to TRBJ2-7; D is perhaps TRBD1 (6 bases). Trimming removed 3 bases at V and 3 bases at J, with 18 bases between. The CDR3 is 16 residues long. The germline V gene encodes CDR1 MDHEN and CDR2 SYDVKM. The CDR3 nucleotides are TGTGCCAGCAGTTTGTCCTTGAGGCAGGGGAACTACGAGCAGTACTTC. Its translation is CASSLSLRQGNYEQYF.

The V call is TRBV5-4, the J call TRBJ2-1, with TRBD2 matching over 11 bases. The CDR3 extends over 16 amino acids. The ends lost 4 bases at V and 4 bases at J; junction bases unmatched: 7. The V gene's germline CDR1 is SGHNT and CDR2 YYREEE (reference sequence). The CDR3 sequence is CASSPGSSGGYNEQFF. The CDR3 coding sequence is TGTGCCAGCAGCCCGGGATCTAGCGGGGGGTACAATGAGCAGTTCTTC.

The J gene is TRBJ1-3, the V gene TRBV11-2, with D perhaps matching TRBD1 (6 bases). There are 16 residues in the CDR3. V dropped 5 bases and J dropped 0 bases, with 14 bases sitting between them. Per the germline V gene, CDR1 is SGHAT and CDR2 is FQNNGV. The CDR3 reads CASSPRTVFSGNTIYF. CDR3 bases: TGTGCCAGCAGCCCCCGGACAGTCTTCTCTGGAAACACCATATATTTT.